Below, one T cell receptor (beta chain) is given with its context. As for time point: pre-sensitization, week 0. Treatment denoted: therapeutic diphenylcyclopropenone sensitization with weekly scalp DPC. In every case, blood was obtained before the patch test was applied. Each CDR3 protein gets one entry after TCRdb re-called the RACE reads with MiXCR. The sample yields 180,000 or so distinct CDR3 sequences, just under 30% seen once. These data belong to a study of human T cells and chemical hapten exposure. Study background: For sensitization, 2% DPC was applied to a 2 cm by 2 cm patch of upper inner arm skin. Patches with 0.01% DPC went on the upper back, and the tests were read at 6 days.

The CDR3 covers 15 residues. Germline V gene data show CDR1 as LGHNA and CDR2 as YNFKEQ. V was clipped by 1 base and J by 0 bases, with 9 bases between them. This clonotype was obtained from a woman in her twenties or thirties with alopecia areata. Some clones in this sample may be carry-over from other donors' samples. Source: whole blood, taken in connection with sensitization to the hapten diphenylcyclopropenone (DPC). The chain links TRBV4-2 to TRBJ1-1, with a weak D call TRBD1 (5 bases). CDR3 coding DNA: TGTGCCAGCAGCCAAGTAGAAGGGGTGAACACTGAAGCTTTCTTT. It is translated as CASSQVEGVNTEAFF.